The table lists the clone carrying this T cell receptor (beta chain) with a count of one. Its target is not known. Time point of the sample: inflamed ileum from the surgical specimen. This sample is drawn from a study of T cell repertoires in ileal Crohn's disease. Study details: From the surgical specimen's inflamed ileum, biopsies were taken as M0.

V lost 5 bases, J lost 2 bases, and 8 bases stayed unmatched. CDR3 length: 14 amino acids. Germline V gene sequence: CDR1 GTSNPN, CDR2 SVGIG (reference sequence). Study observations and caveats: Mucosal expansions were suggested to be mainly CD8 T cells. Compared with non-smokers, active smokers at surgery showed more clonal expansions.

TCRdb's table, derived via immunoSEQ multiplex PCR, lists solely in-frame clones and lacks some. The sample carries about 14,000 clones, under 80% recorded once. What was sequenced was ileal tissue. The sequence was obtained from an adult with Crohn's disease. This sequence joins TRBV30 and TRBJ2-7, with TRBD1 matching 8 bases. CDR3 DNA sequence: TGTGCCTGGCATGACAGGGGTCGAGCCTACGAGCAGTACTTC. Translating gives CAWHDRGRAYEQYF.